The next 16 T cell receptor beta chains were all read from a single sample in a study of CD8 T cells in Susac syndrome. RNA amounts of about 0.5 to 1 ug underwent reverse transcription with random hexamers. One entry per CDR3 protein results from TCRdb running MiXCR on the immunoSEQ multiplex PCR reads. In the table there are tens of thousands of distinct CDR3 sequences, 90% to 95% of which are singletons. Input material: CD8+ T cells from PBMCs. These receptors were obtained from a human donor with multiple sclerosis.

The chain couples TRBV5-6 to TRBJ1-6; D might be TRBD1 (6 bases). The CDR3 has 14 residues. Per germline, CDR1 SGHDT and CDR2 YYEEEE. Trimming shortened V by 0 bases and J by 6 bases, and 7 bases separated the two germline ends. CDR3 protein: CASSLGQANSPLHF. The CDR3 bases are TGTGCCAGCAGCTTGGGACAGGCTAATTCACCCCTCCACTTT.

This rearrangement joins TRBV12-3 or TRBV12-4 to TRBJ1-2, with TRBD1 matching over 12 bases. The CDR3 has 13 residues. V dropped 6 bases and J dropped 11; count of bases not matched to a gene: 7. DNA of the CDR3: TGTGCCAGCAGCTCCGGGACAGGGGGCTTGTACACCTTC. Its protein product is CASSSGTGGLYTF.

The CDR3 is CASSQGAGDETQYF. CDR3 DNA: TGCGCCAGCAGCCAAGGGGCGGGAGACGAGACCCAGTACTTC. V usage is TRBV4-1 and J usage is TRBJ2-5; 7 bases are shared with TRBD2. The CDR3 contains 14 residues. Germline values: CDR1 MGHRA, CDR2 YSYEKL. V lost 1 base and J lost 5; bases outside the gene matches: 4.

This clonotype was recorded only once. CDR3 loop: CASSLWEPLAGRADTQYF. The CDR3 bases are TGTGCCAGCAGTTTATGGGAACCCCTAGCGGGACGGGCAGATACGCAGTATTTT. The chain uses TRBV28 and TRBJ2-3; TRBD2 matches 9 bases. The V gene's germline CDR1 is MDHEN and CDR2 SYDVKM. The CDR3 has 18 residues. V shed 0 bases, J shed 4 bases, and the junction held 11 bases outside the gene matches.

For the CDR3, the DNA is TGTGCCAGCAGTCCCGCTTCCTGGAAGCCCCAGCATTTT. It encodes CASSPASWKPQHF. The chain combines TRBV12-3 or TRBV12-4 with TRBJ1-5; D remains ambiguous. The CDR3 runs to 13 residues. V shed 5 bases and J shed 8 bases, with 13 bases lying between them.

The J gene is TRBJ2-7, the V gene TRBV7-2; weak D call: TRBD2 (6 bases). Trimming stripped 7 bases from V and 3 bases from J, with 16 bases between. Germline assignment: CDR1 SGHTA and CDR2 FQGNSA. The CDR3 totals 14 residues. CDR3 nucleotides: TGTGCCAGCACCCCCGGGGGTTCCAACTACGAGCAGTACTTC. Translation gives CASTPGGSNYEQYF.

CDR3 loop: CASSFVREGETQYF. CDR3 coding DNA: TGTGCCAGCAGTTTTGTAAGGGAGGGGGAGACCCAGTACTTC. The chain couples TRBV12-3 or TRBV12-4 to TRBJ2-5; 7 positions agree with TRBD2. This CDR3 is 14 amino acids long. V shed 3 bases and J 5 bases; nucleotides not matched to a gene: 6.

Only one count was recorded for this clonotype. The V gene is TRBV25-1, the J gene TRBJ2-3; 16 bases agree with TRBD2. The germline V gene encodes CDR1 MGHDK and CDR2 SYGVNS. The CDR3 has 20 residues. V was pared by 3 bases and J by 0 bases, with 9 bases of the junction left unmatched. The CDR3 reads CASSDGTSGGVPPSTDTQYF. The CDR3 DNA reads TGTGCCAGCAGTGACGGGACTAGCGGGGGGGTACCCCCGAGCACAGATACGCAGTATTTT.

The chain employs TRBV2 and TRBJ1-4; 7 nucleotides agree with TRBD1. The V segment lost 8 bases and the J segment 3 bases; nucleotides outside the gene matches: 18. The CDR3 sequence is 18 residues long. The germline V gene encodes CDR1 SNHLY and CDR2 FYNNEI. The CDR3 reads CASSTESRGADSNEKLFF. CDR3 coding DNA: TGTGCCAGCTCGACAGAAAGCAGGGGGGCGGACTCTAATGAAAAACTGTTTTTT.

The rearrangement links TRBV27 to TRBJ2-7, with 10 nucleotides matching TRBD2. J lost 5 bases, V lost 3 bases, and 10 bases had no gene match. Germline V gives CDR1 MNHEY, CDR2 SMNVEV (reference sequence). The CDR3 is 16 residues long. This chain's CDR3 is CASSFAAGGPLDEQYF. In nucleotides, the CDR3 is TGTGCCAGCAGTTTCGCAGCGGGAGGGCCTCTAGACGAGCAGTACTTC.

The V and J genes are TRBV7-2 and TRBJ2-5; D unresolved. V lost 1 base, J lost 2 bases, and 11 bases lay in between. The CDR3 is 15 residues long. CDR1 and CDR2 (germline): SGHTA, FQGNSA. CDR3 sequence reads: CASSLGGGSQETQYF. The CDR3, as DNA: TGTGCCAGCAGCTTAGGTGGCGGATCTCAAGAGACCCAGTACTTC.

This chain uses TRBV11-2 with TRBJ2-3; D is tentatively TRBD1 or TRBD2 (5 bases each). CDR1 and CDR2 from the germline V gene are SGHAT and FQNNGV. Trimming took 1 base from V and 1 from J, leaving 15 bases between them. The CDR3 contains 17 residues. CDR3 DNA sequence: TGTGCCAGCAGCTTAGCGGGTGGGGGATTACGCACAGATACGCAGTATTTT. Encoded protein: CASSLAGGGLRTDTQYF.

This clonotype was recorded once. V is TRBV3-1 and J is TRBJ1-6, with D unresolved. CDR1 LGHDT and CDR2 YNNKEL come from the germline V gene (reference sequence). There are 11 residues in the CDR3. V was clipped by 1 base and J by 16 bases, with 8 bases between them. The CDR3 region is CASSQGSPLHF. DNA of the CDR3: TGTGCCAGCAGCCAAGGATCCCCGCTCCACTTT.

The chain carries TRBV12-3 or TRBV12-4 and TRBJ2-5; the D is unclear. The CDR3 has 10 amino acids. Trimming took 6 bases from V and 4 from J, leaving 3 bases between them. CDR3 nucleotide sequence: TGTGCCAGCAGAGGAGAGACCCAGTACTTC. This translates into CASRGETQYF.

The CDR3 sequence is CASSAPLFGLMNTEAFF. CDR3 coding DNA: TGTGCCAGCAGTGCTCCACTTTTCGGTCTTATGAACACTGAAGCTTTCTTT. This sequence joins TRBV6-1 and TRBJ1-1; D remains ambiguous. Per germline, CDR1 MNHNS and CDR2 SASEGT. The CDR3 length is 17 residues. V lost 4 bases to trimming and J lost 0 bases, with 18 bases between them.

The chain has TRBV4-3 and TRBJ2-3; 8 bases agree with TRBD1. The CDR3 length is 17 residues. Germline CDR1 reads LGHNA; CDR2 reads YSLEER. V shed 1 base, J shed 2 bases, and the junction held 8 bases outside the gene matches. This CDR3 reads CASSQVITGGFTDTQYF. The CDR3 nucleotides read TGCGCCAGCAGCCAAGTAATAACAGGGGGGTTCACAGATACGCAGTATTTT.